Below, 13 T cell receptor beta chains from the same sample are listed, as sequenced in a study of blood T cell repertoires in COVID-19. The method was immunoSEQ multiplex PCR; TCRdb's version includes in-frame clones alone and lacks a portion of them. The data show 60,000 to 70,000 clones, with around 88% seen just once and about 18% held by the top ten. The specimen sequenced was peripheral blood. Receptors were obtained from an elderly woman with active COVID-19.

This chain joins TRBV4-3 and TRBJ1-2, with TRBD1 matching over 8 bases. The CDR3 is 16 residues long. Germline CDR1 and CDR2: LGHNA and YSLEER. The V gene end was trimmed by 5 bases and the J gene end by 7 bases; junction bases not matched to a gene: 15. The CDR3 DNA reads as TGCGCCAGCAGCACTATATTTACAGGGGGAAATGGTGGCTACACCTTC. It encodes CASSTIFTGGNGGYTF.

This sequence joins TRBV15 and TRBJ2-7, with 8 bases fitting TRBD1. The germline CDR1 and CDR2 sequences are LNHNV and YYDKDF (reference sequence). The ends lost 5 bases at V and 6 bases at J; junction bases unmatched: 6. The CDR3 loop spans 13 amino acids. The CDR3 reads CATSPRTGFEQYF. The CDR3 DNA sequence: TGTGCCACCAGCCCACGGACAGGGTTCGAGCAGTACTTC.

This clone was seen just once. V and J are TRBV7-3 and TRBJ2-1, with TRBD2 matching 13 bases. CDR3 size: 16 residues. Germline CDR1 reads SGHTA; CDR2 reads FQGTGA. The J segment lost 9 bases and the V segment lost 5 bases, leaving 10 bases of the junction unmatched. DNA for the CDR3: TGTGCCAGCAGCCGTGGGACTAGCGGGGTAGTGTCTGAGCAGTTCTTC. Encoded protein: CASSRGTSGVVSEQFF. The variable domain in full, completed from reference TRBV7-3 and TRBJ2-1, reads GAGVSQTPSNKVTEKGKYVELRCDPISGHTALYWYRQSLGQGPEFLIYFQGTGAADDSGLPNDRFFAVRPEGSVSTLKIQRTERGDSAVYLCASSRGTSGVVSEQFFGPGTRLTVL.

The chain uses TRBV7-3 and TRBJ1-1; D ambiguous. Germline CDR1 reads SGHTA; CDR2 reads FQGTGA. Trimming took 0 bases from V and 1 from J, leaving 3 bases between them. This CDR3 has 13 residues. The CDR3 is CASSLTWNTEAFF. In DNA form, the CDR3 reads TGTGCCAGCAGCTTAACCTGGAACACTGAAGCTTTCTTT.

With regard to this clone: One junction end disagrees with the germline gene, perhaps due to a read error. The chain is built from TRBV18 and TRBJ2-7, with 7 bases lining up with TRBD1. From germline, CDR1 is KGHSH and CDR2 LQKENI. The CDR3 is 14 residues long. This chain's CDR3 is CVSSPRTGPREQYF. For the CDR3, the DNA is TGTGTCAGCTCACCACGGACAGGCCCGAGGGAGCAGTACTTC.

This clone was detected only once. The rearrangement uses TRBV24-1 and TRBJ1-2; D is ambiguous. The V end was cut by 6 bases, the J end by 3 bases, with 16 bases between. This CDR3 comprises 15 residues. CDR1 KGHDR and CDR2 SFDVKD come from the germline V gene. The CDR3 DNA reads TGTGCCACCAGTAAAAAGGGAGACGAGCACTATGGCTACACCTTC. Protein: CATSKKGDEHYGYTF.

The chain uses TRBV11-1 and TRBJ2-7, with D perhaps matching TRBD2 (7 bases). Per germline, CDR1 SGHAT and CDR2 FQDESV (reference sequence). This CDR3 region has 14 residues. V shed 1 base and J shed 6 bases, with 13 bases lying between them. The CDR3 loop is CASSLGGGAGEQYF. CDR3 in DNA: TGTGCCAGCAGCTTAGGAGGGGGGGCCGGCGAGCAGTACTTC.

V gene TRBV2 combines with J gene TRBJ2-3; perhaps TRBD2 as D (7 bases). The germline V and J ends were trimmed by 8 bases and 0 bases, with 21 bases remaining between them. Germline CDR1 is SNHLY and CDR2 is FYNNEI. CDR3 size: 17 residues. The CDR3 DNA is TGTGCCAGCGGGGGCGGGGGCTCCACCTCTAGCACAGATACGCAGTATTTT. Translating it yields CASGGGGSTSSTDTQYF.

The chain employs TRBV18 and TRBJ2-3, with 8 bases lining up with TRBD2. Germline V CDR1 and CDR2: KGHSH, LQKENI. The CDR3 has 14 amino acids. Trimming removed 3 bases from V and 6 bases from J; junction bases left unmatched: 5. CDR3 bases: TGTGCCAGCTCACCGGGGACTAGTGGGGATACGCAGTATTTT. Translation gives CASSPGTSGDTQYF.

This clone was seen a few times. CDR3 residues: CASSLEQGTEQYF. CDR3 in DNA: TGTGCCAGCAGCTTAGAACAGGGTACCGAGCAGTACTTC. This rearrangement joins TRBV7-9 to TRBJ2-7; possible D gene TRBD1, 6 bases. The CDR3 is 13 residues long. Germline CDR1 reads SEHNR; CDR2 reads FQNEAQ (reference sequence). Trimming removed 1 base at V and 6 bases at J, with 10 bases between.

CDR3 coding DNA: TGTGCCAGCAGTGACTCCAGGACACCTGCTCAGCCCCAGCATTTT. This gives the protein CASSDSRTPAQPQHF. The gene calls are TRBV25-1 and TRBJ1-5, with D perhaps matching TRBD1 (5 bases). V lost 3 bases, J lost 6 bases, and 15 bases lay in between. CDR3 length: 15 residues. Germline values: CDR1 MGHDK, CDR2 SYGVNS.

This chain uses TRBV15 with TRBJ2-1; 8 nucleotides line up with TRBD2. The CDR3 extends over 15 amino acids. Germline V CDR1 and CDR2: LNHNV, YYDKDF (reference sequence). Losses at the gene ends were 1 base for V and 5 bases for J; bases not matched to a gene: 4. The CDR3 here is CATSRAGTRNNEQFF. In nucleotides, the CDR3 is TGTGCCACCAGCAGAGCGGGGACTAGAAACAATGAGCAGTTCTTC.

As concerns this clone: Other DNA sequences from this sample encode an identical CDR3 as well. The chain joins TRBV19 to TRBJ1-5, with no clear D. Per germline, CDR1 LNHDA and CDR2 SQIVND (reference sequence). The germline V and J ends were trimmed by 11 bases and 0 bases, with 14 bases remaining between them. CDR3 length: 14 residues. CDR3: CASSIRGSNQPQHF. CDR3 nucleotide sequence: TGTGCCTCCTCCATTCGGGGTAGCAATCAGCCCCAGCATTTT.